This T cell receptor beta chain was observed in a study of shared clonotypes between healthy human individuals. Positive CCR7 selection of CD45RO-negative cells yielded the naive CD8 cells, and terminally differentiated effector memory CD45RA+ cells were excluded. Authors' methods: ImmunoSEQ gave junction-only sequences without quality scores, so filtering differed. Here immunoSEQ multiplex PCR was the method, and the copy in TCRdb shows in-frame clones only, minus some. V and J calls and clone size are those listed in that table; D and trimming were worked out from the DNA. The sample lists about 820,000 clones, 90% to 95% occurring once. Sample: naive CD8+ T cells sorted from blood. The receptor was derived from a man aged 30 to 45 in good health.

In DNA form, the CDR3 reads TGCGCCAGCAGCCAGGGGACAGGGCCAGAGCCCCAGCATTTT. It encodes CASSQGTGPEPQHF. The chain couples TRBV4-1 to TRBJ1-5, with 9 nucleotides matching TRBD1. Germline lookup yields CDR1 MGHRA and CDR2 YSYEKL. With V trimmed by 3 bases and J by 8 bases, 5 bases remained unmatched. The CDR3 is made up of 14 amino acids.